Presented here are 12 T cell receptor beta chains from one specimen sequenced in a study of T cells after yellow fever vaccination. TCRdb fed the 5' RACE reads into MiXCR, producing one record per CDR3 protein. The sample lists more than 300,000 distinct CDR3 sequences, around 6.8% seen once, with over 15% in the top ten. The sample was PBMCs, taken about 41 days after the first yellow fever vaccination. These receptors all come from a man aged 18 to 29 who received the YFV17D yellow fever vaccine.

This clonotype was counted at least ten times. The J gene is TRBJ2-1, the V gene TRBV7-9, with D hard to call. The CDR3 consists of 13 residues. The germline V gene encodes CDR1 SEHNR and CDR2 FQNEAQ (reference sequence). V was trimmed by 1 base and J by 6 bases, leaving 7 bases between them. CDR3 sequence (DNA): TGTGCCAGCAGCTTAGGAGCGTTCAATGAGCAGTTCTTC. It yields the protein CASSLGAFNEQFF.

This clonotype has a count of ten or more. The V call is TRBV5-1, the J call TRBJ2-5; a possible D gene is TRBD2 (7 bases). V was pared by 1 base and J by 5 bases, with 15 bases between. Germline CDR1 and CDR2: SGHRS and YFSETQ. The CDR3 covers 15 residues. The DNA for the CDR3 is TGCGCCAGCAGCTTGTTAGGGGGGGCCACGGAGACCCAGTACTTC. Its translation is CASSLLGGATETQYF.

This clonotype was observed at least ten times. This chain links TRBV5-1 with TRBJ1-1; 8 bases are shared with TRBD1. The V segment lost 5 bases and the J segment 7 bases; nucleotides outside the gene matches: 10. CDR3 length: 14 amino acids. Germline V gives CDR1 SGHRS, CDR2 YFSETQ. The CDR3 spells CASSLLTGAIEAFF. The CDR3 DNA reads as TGCGCCAGCAGTTTACTGACAGGGGCGATTGAAGCTTTCTTT.

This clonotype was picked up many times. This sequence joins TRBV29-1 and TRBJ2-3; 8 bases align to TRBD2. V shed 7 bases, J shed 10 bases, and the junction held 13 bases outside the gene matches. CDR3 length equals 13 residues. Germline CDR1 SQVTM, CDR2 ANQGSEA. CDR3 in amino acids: CSAQSGLVGAQYF. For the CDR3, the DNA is TGCAGCGCTCAGTCGGGACTAGTTGGTGCGCAGTATTTT.

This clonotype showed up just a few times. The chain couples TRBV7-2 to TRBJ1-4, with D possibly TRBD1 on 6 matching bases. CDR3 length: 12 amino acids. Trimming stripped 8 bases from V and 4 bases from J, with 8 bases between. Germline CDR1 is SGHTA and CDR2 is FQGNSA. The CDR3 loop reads CASRRGNEKLFF. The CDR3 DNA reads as TGTGCCAGCCGCAGGGGTAATGAAAAACTGTTTTTT.

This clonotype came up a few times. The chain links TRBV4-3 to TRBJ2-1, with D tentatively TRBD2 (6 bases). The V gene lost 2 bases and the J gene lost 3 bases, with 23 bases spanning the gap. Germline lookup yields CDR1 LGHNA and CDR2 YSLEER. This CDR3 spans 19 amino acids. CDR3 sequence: CASSQNERPPGSLYNEQFF. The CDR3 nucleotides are TGCGCCAGCAGCCAAAACGAGCGGCCACCCGGGAGCCTCTACAATGAGCAGTTCTTC.

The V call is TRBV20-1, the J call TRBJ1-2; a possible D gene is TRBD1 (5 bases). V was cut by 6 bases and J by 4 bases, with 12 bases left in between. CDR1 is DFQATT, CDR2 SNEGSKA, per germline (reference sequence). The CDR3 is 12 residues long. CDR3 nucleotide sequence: TGCAGTGCGACCGACAGTATCTATGGCTACACCTTC. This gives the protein CSATDSIYGYTF.

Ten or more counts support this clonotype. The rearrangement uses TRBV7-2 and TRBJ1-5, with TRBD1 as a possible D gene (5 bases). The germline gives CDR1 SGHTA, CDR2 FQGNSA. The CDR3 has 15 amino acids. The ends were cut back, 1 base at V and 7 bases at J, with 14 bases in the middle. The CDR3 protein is CASSLGSGLGQPQHF. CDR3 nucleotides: TGTGCCAGCAGCTTAGGGTCAGGGTTAGGGCAGCCCCAGCATTTT.

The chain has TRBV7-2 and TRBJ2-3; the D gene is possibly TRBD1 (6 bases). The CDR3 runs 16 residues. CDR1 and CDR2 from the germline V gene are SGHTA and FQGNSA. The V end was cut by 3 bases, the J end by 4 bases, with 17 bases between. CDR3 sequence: CASSFVLGQRADTQYF. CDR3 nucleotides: TGTGCCAGCAGCTTTGTTCTAGGACAGCGCGCAGATACGCAGTATTTT.

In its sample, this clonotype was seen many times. The CDR3 bases are TGTGCCAGCAGTTACTCAGGGGGCTCTGGAAACACCATATATTTT. Its protein is CASSYSGGSGNTIYF. The chain employs TRBV6-5 and TRBJ1-3, with a weak D call TRBD1 (6 bases). Germline assignment: CDR1 MNHEY and CDR2 SVGAGI. V lost 0 bases and J 0 bases, leaving 6 bases between the germline ends. The CDR3 sequence is 15 residues long.

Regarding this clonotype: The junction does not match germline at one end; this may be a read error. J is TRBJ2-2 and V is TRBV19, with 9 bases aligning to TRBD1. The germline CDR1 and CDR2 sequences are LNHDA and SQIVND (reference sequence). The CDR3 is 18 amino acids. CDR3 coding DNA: TGTCCCAGTAGTATAGATGCTCCCACAGGGGGCTCCACCGGGGAGCTGTTTTTT. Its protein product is CPSSIDAPTGGSTGELFF.

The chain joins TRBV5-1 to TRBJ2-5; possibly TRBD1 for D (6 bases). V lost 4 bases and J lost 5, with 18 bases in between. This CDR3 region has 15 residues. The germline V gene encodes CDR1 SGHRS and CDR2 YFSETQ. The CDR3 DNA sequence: TGCGCCAGCAGCCCGTCGGACAGCAGGATCGAGACCCAGTACTTC. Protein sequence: CASSPSDSRIETQYF.